This is a list of T cell receptor beta chains from one sample in a study of patients and donors after allogeneic stem cell transplantation. TCRdb analysed the RT-PCR reads with MiXCR anew, one entry per CDR3 protein. The table includes 410,000 or so distinct CDR3 sequences, roughly 17% detected once. Sequencing was performed on blood, either unsorted or a sorted T cell fraction (not recorded which). The receptors were sampled from a human donor who was either an allogeneic HSCT recipient or a stem cell or donor lymphocyte infusion donor (not recorded which). It is not recorded whose cells these are; they may come from a transplant donor. Each CDR3 is given with its conserved first and last residue. Each record gives: clone size, J gene, V gene, CDR3 length, D gene, CDR3 DNA, CDR3 protein. A D gene is named only where the DNA matches it firmly. Clone sizes are given selectively: once, few, many, or a class where the clone is expanded.

clone_size: -; j_call: TRBJ2-5; v_call: TRBV7-8; cdr3_length: 16; d_call: TRBD2; cdr3_nt: TGTGCCAGCAGCCTTCCGGGACTAGCGGGAGAAGAGACCCAGTACTTC; cdr3_aa: CASSLPGLAGEETQYF
clone_size: -; j_call: TRBJ2-1; v_call: TRBV6-5; cdr3_length: 13; d_call: -; cdr3_nt: TGTGCCAGCAGTTACTCCTCCCGGAATGAGCAGTTCTTC; cdr3_aa: CASSYSSRNEQFF
clone_size: -; j_call: TRBJ2-3; v_call: TRBV5-1; cdr3_length: 16; d_call: TRBD2; cdr3_nt: TGCGCCAGCAGCTTGACCCGACTAGCGGGAGGGGATACGCAGTATTTT; cdr3_aa: CASSLTRLAGGDTQYF
clone_size: -; j_call: TRBJ2-1; v_call: TRBV5-7; cdr3_length: 17; d_call: TRBD2; cdr3_nt: TGTGCCAGCAGCTTGGTTTGCGGCGGGAGGGTAGACAATGAGCAGTTCTTC; cdr3_aa: CASSLVCGGRVDNEQFF
clone_size: few; j_call: TRBJ1-2; v_call: TRBV5-1; cdr3_length: 14; d_call: TRBD1; cdr3_nt: TGCGCCAGCAGCAAACCGACAGGGGGCTCTGGCTACACCTTC; cdr3_aa: CASSKPTGGSGYTF
clone_size: -; j_call: TRBJ1-5; v_call: TRBV5-1; cdr3_length: 14; d_call: TRBD1; cdr3_nt: TGCGCCAGCAGCGCAGGGACAGGGAGTCAGCCCCAGCATTTT; cdr3_aa: CASSAGTGSQPQHF
clone_size: many; j_call: TRBJ2-1; v_call: TRBV12-3/TRBV12-4; cdr3_length: 17; d_call: TRBD1; cdr3_nt: TGTGCCAGCAGTTTAGAATGGGGCCGGGACAGTAACAATGAGCAGTTCTTC; cdr3_aa: CASSLEWGRDSNNEQFF
clone_size: -; j_call: TRBJ2-3; v_call: TRBV2; cdr3_length: 15; d_call: TRBD2; cdr3_nt: TGTGCCAGCACCTCTCGGGAGGGCCAGACAGATACGCAGTATTTT; cdr3_aa: CASTSREGQTDTQYF
clone_size: few; j_call: TRBJ2-7; v_call: TRBV6-5; cdr3_length: 13; d_call: TRBD1; cdr3_nt: TGTGCCAGCAGTTACAGGGACAGGGTCGAGCAGTACTTC; cdr3_aa: CASSYRDRVEQYF
clone_size: few; j_call: TRBJ2-4; v_call: TRBV4-3; cdr3_length: 19; d_call: TRBD2; cdr3_nt: TGCGCCAGCAGCCAAGATTTGCGACTAGCGGGGGGGTCCAAAAACATTCAGTACTTC; cdr3_aa: CASSQDLRLAGGSKNIQYF
clone_size: once; j_call: TRBJ1-1; v_call: TRBV6-5; cdr3_length: 15; d_call: -; cdr3_nt: TGTGCCAGCAGTTACTCGGTCACGGGATTAACTGAAGCTTTCTTT; cdr3_aa: CASSYSVTGLTEAFF
clone_size: -; j_call: TRBJ2-7; v_call: TRBV12-3/TRBV12-4; cdr3_length: 15; d_call: -; cdr3_nt: TGTGCCAGCAGTCGGGGGTGGACAGGTCGCTACGAGCAGTACTTC; cdr3_aa: CASSRGWTGRYEQYF
clone_size: few; j_call: TRBJ2-7; v_call: TRBV9; cdr3_length: 15; d_call: TRBD2; cdr3_nt: TGTGCCAGCAGCCCCGAATCCGGACTAGTCCACGAGCAGTACTTC; cdr3_aa: CASSPESGLVHEQYF
clone_size: few; j_call: TRBJ2-3; v_call: TRBV7-3; cdr3_length: 15; d_call: TRBD2; cdr3_nt: TGTGCCAGCAGCCGGGACGGGACTAAATCAGATACGCAGTATTTT; cdr3_aa: CASSRDGTKSDTQYF
clone_size: few; j_call: TRBJ2-1; v_call: TRBV7-7; cdr3_length: 13; d_call: -; cdr3_nt: TGTGCCAGCAGCTCTACAGGGTTCGATGAGCAGTTCTTC; cdr3_aa: CASSSTGFDEQFF
clone_size: -; j_call: TRBJ1-1; v_call: TRBV7-9; cdr3_length: 14; d_call: -; cdr3_nt: TGTGCCAGCAGCTTAGGGCAGGGGATAACTGAAGCTTTCTTT; cdr3_aa: CASSLGQGITEAFF
clone_size: -; j_call: TRBJ2-1; v_call: TRBV6-2/TRBV6-3; cdr3_length: 14; d_call: -; cdr3_nt: TGTGCCAGCAGTTTGGAGGGGGGGCCTTATGAGCAGTTCTTC; cdr3_aa: CASSLEGGPYEQFF